This entry concerns a single T cell receptor (beta chain). In terms of origin and age, donors were healthy Caucasian individuals from Russia aged about 6 to 90. Collection of around 9.3 milliliters of peripheral blood was performed for each donor. Total RNA was isolated from each sample in quantities of at least 6 micrograms. The CDR3 extends over 11 amino acids. The germline V and J ends were trimmed by 4 bases and 6 bases, with 5 bases remaining between them. In germline, CDR1 is MNHEY, CDR2 SVGAGI. This entry belongs to a study of blood T cells in healthy people across ages. Through a sample-barcoded 5' primer and a J-beta primer mix, a second PCR was run for roughly 6 to 11 cycles. The template-switch adaptor was a 5' adaptor with 12 random nucleotides. It tagged each cDNA molecule. TCRdb passed the 5' RACE reads through MiXCR, listing each CDR3 protein once. The sample consists of about 640,000 distinct CDR3 sequences, roughly three fifths of them appearing once.

The rearrangement joins TRBV6-5 to TRBJ2-3; D uncertain. What was sequenced was blood. The TCR sequence derives from a man aged 60 to 69 in good health. The DNA for the CDR3 is TGTGCCAGCAGTTGGGTGGATACGCAGTATTTT. Translated, it gives CASSWVDTQYF.